The clone carrying this T cell receptor beta chain was counted many times. The data derive from a study of low-dose radiotherapy and immunotherapy resistance in tumors. Study context: For Cohort 1, fractions of 0.5 Gy were given every 2 weeks, reaching 6.5 Gy overall.

Trimming took 2 bases from V and 5 from J; bases not matched to a gene: 10. CDR3 length: 15 amino acids. Germline V gives CDR1 DFQATT, CDR2 SNEGSKA (reference sequence). The time point was: before trial treatment. Treatment of the donors consisted of nivolumab and ipilimumab (plus aspirin, low-dose cyclophosphamide and low-dose radiotherapy). Inclusion covered patients whose advanced solid tumors lacked tumor-infiltrating lymphocytes. First-strand cDNA used TRAV- and TRBV-specific primers, covering alpha and beta chains. The TCRs were subjected to amplification over approximately 20 PCR cycles employing a constant-region primer in conjunction with a V-primer adapter. Amplification of the isolated mRNA used in vitro transcription. TCRdb reanalysed the reads using MiXCR and keeps one entry per CDR3 protein. The data hold 65,000 to 100,000 distinct CDR3 sequences, with roughly a sixth observed a single time.

This receptor was identified in a male donor with prostate cancer. Here the sequenced sample was PBMCs, taken before treatment. The chain has TRBV20-1 and TRBJ2-7; TRBD2 matches at 9 bases. The CDR3 nucleotides are TGCAGTGCTAGATCGCGCGGGGGGGCCCTGGACGAGCAGTACTTC. Its translation: CSARSRGGALDEQYF.